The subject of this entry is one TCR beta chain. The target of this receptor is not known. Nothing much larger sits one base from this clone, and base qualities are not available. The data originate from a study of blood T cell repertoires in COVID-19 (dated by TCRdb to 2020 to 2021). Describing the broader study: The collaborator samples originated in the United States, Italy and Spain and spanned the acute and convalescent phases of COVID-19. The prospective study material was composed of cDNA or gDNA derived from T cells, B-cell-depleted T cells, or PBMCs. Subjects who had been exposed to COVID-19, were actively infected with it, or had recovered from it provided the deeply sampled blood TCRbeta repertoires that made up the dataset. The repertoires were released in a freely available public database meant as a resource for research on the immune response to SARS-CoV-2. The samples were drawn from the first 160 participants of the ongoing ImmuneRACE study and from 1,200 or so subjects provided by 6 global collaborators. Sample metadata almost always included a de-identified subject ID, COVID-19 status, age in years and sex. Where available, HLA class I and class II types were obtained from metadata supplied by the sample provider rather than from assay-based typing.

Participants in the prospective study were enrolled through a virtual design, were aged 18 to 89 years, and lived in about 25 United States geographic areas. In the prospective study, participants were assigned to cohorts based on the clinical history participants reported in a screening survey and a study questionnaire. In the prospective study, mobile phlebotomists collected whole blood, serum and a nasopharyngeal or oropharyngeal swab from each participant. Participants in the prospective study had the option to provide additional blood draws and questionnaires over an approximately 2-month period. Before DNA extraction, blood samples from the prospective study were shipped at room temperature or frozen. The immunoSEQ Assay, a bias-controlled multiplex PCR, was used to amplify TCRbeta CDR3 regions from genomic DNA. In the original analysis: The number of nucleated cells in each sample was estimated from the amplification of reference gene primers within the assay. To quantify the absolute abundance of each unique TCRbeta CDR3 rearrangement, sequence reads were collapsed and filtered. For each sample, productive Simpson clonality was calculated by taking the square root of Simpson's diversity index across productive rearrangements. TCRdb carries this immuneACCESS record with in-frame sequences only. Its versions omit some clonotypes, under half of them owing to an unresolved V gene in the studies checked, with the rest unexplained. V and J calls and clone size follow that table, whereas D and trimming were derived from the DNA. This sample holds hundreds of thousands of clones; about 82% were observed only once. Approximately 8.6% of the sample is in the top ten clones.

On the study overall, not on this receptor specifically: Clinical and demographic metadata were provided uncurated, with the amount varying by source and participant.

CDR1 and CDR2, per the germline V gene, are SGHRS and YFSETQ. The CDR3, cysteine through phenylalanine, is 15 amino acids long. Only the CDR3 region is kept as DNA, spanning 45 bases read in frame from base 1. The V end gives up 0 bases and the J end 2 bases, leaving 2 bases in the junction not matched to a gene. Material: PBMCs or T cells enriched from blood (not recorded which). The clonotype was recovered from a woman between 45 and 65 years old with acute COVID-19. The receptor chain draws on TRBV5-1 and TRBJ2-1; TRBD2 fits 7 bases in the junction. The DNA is TGCGCCAGCAGCTTGGGCGCGGGGGCCTACAATGAGCAGTTCTTC. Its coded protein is CASSLGAGAYNEQFF.